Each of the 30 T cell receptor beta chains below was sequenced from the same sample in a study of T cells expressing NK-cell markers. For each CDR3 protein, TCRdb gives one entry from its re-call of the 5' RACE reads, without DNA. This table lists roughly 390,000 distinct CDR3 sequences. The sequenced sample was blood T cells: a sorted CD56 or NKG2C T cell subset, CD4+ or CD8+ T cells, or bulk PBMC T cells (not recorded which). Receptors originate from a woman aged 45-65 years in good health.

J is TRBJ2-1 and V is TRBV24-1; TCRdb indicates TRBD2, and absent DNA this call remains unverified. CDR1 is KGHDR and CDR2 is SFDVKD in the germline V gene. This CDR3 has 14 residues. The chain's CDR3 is CATRPGLAGSEQFF.

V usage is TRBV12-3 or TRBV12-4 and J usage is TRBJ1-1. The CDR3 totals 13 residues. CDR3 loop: CASTWTVGTEAFF.

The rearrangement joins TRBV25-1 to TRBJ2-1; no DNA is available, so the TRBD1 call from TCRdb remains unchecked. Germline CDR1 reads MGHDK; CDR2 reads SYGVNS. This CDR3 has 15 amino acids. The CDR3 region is CASSEWGYPYNEQFF.

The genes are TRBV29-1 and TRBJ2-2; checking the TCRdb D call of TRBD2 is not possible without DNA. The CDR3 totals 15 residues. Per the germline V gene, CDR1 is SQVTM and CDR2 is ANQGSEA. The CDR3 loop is CSVEETGLYSGELFF.

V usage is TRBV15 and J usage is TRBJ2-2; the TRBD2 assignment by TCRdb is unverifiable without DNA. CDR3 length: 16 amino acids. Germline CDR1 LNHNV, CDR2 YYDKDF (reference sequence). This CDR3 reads CATSRESAGAAGELFF.

The CDR3 spells CASSPTSGPPTDTQYF. The rearrangement links TRBV7-2 to TRBJ2-3; the D call of TRBD2 rests on TCRdb alone, since no DNA is present to check it. Germline V gene lookup returns CDR1 SGHTA and CDR2 FQGNSA. This CDR3 has 16 amino acids.

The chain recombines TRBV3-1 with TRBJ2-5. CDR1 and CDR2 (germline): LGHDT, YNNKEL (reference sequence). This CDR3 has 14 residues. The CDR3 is CASSQDLGLETQYF.

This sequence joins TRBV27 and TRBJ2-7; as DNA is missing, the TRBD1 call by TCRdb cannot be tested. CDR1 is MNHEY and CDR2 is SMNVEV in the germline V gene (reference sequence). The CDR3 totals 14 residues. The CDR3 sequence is CASTRVGASYEQYF.

CDR3 sequence reads: CASSHPGLAGSSYNEQFF. This sequence joins TRBV14 and TRBJ2-1; as DNA is missing, the TRBD2 call by TCRdb cannot be tested. The germline CDR1 and CDR2 sequences are SGHDN and FVKESK. The CDR3 is 18 amino acids.

The CDR3 sequence is CSARDLAGVGEQYF. The chain links TRBV20-1 to TRBJ2-7; without DNA, the TCRdb call of TRBD2 cannot be checked. Germline V gene lookup returns CDR1 DFQATT and CDR2 SNEGSKA (reference sequence). The CDR3 runs to 14 residues.

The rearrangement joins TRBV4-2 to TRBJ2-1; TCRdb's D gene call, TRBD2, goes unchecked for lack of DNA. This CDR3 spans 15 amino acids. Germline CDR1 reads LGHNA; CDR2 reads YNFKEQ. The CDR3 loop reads CASSPLAGGTNEQFF.

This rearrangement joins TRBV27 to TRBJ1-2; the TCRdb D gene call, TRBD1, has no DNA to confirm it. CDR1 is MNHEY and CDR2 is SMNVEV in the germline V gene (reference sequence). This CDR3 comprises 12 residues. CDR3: CASKGDNYGYTF.

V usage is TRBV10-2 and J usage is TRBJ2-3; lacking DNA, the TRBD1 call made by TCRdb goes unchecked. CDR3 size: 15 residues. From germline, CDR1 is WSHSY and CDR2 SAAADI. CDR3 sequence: CASSERTRGGDTQYF.

The CDR3 loop reads CSARTGSKDQPQHF. The rearrangement joins TRBV20-1 to TRBJ1-5; no DNA is available, so the TRBD1 call from TCRdb remains unchecked. The CDR3 is made up of 14 amino acids. The germline V gene encodes CDR1 DFQATT and CDR2 SNEGSKA (reference sequence).

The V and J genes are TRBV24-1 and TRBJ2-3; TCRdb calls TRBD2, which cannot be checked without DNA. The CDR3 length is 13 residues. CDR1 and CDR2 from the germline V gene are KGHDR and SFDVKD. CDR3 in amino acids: CATGDDSTDTQYF.

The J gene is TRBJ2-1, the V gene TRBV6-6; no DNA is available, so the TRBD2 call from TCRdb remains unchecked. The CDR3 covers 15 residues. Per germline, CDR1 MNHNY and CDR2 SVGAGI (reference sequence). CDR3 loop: CASRSTGTLRGEQFF.

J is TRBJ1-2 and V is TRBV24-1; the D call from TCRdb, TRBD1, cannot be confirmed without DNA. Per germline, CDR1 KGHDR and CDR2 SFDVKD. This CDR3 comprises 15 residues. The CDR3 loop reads CATSDPPGQGYGYTF.

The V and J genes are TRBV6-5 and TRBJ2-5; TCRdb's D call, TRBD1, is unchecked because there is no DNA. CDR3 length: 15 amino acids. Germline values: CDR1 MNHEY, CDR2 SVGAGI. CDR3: CASSWTVEYQETQYF.

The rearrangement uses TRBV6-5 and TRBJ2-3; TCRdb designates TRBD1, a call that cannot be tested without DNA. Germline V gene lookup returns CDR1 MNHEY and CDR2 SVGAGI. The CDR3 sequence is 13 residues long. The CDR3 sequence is CASSRDLTDTQYF.

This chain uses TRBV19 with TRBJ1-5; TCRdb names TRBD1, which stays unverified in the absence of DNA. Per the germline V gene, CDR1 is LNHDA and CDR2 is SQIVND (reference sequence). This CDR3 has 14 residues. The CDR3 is CASSTGTGFQPQHF.

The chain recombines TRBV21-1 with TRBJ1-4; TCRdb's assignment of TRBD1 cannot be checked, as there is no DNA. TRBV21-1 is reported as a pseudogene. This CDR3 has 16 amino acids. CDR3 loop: CASSMGQQTTNEKLFF.

The CDR3 is CASSESRVGGYTF. The chain employs TRBV6-1 and TRBJ1-2; absent DNA, TCRdb's TRBD1 call cannot be checked. Germline assignment: CDR1 MNHNS and CDR2 SASEGT. The CDR3 has 13 residues.

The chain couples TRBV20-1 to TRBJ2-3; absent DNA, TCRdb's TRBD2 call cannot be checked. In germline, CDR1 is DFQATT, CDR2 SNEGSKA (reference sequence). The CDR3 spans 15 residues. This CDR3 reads CSARRAGGPVDTQYF.

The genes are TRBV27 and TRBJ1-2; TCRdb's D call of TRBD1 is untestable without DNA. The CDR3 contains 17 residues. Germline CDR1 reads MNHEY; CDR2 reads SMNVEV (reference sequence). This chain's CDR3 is CASSTFRDRSVFGGYTF.

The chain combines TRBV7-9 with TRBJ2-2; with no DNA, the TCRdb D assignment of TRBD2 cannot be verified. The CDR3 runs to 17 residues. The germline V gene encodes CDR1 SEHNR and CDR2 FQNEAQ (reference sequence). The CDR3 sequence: CASSAAGLAGVKGELFF.

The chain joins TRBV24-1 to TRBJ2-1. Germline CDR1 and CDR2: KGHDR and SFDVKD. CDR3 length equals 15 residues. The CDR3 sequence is CATSDFILTLDEQFF.

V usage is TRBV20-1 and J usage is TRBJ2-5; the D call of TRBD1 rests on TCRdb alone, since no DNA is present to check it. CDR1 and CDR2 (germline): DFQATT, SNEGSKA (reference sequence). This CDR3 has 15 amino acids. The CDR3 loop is CSAPPGAGRKETQYF.

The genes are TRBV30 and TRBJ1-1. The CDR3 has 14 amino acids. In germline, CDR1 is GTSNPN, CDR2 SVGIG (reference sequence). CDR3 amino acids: CAWSAGFLNTEAFF.

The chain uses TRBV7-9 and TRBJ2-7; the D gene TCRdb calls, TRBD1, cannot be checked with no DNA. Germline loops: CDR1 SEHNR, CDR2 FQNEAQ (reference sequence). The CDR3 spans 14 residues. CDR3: CASSSRQGELGQYF.

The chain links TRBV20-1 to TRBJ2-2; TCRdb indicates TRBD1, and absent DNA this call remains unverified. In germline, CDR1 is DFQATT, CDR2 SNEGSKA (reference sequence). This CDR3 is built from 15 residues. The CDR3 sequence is CSARALQGSTGELFF.